This T cell receptor beta chain was recovered during a study of T cells in Graves' hyperthyroidism and ophthalmopathy. With respect to this clonotype: Its specificity is unknown.

Study-wide results and caveats: Among thyroid clonotypes expanded above 0.001, most also appeared in blood.

The source material, RNA transcripts, was used to amplify TCR beta CDR3 regions. A set of HTBI primers served as the primers for a first-round RT-PCR of the TCR CDR3. TCRdb redid the calling of the multiplex PCR reads with MiXCR, one entry per CDR3 protein. This table holds under 400,000 distinct CDR3 sequences, approximately 13% found once. Trimming removed 4 bases from V and 0 bases from J; junction bases left unmatched: 8. The length of the CDR3 is 18 residues. CDR1 and CDR2 from the germline V gene are LGHNA and YSLEER. This sequence joins TRBV4-3 and TRBJ2-6; 8 bases align to TRBD1. This receptor was obtained from a woman aged 18 to 35 with Graves' hyperthyroidism. The specimen sequenced was blood. The CDR3 DNA is TGCGCCAGCAGCCCCCGGACAGGGACCAACTCTGGGGCCAACGTCCTGACTTTC. Translating it yields CASSPRTGTNSGANVLTF.